Following are 6 T cell receptor beta chains from one sample sequenced in a study of beta chain features in type 1 diabetes. General study results and limits: A moderate, significant TCRB CDR3 shortening appeared in type 1 diabetes across four CD4+ subsets.

No antigen is known for these receptors. The authors reverse transcribed all of the isolated RNA, so sequencing captured expressed TCRB transcripts. Repertoires were generated with immunoSEQ multiplex PCR, while TCRdb's copy carries only in-frame clones and drops some. Of a few hundred thousand clones in the sample, 13% are singletons; the top ten hold around 0.016%. The sequenced material came from naive CD4+ T cells from blood. The receptors were sampled from a woman aged 18 to 35 with type 1 diabetes.

This clone was detected only a few times. The chain carries TRBV9 and TRBJ1-1; maybe TRBD1 (5 bases). V shed 0 bases and J shed 1 base, with 10 bases lying between them. The CDR3 totals 15 residues. The germline V gene has CDR1 SGDLS and CDR2 YYNGEE. CDR3 loop: CASSVVPGGNTEAFF. The CDR3 DNA reads TGTGCCAGCAGCGTAGTACCCGGGGGGAACACTGAAGCTTTCTTT.

This clone was counted between two and nine times. The chain employs TRBV7-3 and TRBJ2-2; 11 bases fit TRBD2. CDR1 and CDR2 from the germline V gene are SGHTA and FQGTGA. V shed 5 bases and J 1 base; nucleotides not matched to a gene: 0. The CDR3 is made up of 15 amino acids. CDR3 loop: CASSTSGRNTGELFF. The CDR3 DNA is TGTGCCAGCAGCACTAGCGGGAGGAACACCGGGGAGCTGTTTTTT.

This clone was counted a few times. This chain joins TRBV6-6 and TRBJ2-1; D not resolved. Trimming stripped 0 bases from V and 6 bases from J, with 9 bases between. The CDR3 extends over 14 amino acids. The germline CDR1 and CDR2 sequences are MNHNY and SVGAGI (reference sequence). CDR3 sequence: CASSYSYSSNEQFF. CDR3 sequence (DNA): TGTGCCAGCAGTTACTCGTACAGTTCCAATGAGCAGTTCTTC.

This clone turned up a few times. The V gene is TRBV7-2, the J gene TRBJ2-3; the match to TRBD2 covers 7 bases. Germline V gene lookup returns CDR1 SGHTA and CDR2 FQGNSA. This CDR3 comprises 15 residues. V lost 4 bases to trimming and J lost 4 bases; unmatched junction nucleotides: 8. CDR3 bases: TGTGCCAGCAGCTGGGTGGCGGGAGCGTCAGATACGCAGTATTTT. Its translation is CASSWVAGASDTQYF.

This clone was detected a few times. This sequence joins TRBV6-6 and TRBJ2-5, with 11 bases that match TRBD2. This CDR3 has 16 residues. J gave up 5 bases and V 8 bases, and 13 bases lay outside the gene matches. In germline, CDR1 is MNHNY, CDR2 SVGAGI (reference sequence). CDR3 bases: TGTGCCAGCCGAGCTAGCGGGAGGCCCTTGGGGGAGACCCAGTACTTC. Translation gives CASRASGRPLGETQYF.

The rearrangement joins TRBV6-1 to TRBJ2-3; a weak D match, TRBD2 (7 bases). The V gene lost 5 bases and the J gene lost 3 bases, with 15 bases spanning the gap. Germline-derived CDR1 and CDR2 are MNHNS and SASEGT. This CDR3 comprises 15 residues. This CDR3 reads CASSPPRGGTDTQYF. The CDR3 DNA reads TGTGCCAGCAGTCCCCCGAGGGGGGGGACAGATACGCAGTATTTT.